This T cell receptor beta chain is from a study of blood T cell repertoires in COVID-19. Measured with immunoSEQ multiplex PCR; TCRdb has only the in-frame clones, and not every one. The repertoire consists of approximately 240,000 clones, with around nine tenths occurring once and the leading ten covering 2% to 2.5%. Germline V gives CDR1 MDHEN, CDR2 SYDVKM. V gave up 5 bases and J gave up 3 bases; unmatched junction bases: 16. The CDR3 totals 18 residues. The chain carries TRBV28 and TRBJ1-5; 7 bases map to TRBD1. The receptor was isolated from a woman aged 40 to 50 who had recovered from COVID-19. The material sequenced was peripheral blood. CDR3 nucleotides: TGTGCCAGCAGTCGACTACTGACAGGGTCTAGGGCCAATCAGCCCCAGCATTTT. Translated: CASSRLLTGSRANQPQHF.